One and the same sample provided the 18 T cell receptor beta chains below, sequenced in a study of blood T cell repertoires in COVID-19. The data were produced by immunoSEQ multiplex PCR, yet TCRdb's version contains in-frame clones alone and is incomplete. The sample has over 150,000 clones; around 90% are singletons. Input material: peripheral blood. These receptors came from a man aged 18 to 29 with acute or convalescent COVID-19.

As concerns this clone: One end of the junction does not line up with germline, which may come from a read error. The genes are TRBV27 and TRBJ1-5, with 8 bases aligning to TRBD1. Germline V lookup: CDR1 MNHEY, CDR2 SMNVEV (reference sequence). The CDR3 loop spans 13 amino acids. The CDR3 here is CASSYRGSGQVRF. For the CDR3, the DNA is TGTGCCAGCAGCTATCGGGGCTCGGGACAGGTACGTTTT.

The V gene is TRBV10-2, the J gene TRBJ2-1; D is perhaps TRBD1 (6 bases). The CDR3 extends over 14 amino acids. V lost 8 bases and J lost 6, with 17 bases in between. Germline V gene sequence: CDR1 WSHSY, CDR2 SAAADI. The CDR3 loop is CASYQTGDINEQFF. The DNA for the CDR3 is TGCGCCAGCTACCAGACAGGCGATATCAATGAGCAGTTCTTC.

The rearrangement uses TRBV13 and TRBJ2-3, with 9 bases that match TRBD2. V lost 4 bases to trimming and J lost 2 bases; unmatched junction nucleotides: 4. This CDR3 region has 15 residues. In germline, CDR1 is PRHDT, CDR2 FYEKMQ (reference sequence). CDR3 sequence (DNA): TGTGCCAGCAGCTCTCTAGCGGGGCCCACAGATACGCAGTATTTT. Encoded protein: CASSSLAGPTDTQYF.

The table lists this clone with a count of one. V and J are TRBV6-5 and TRBJ1-5, with unresolved D. V gave up 8 bases and J gave up 0 bases, with 11 bases separating them. The CDR3 has 14 residues. In germline, CDR1 is MNHEY, CDR2 SVGAGI. Here the CDR3 reads CASELLSSNQPQHF. CDR3 nucleotides: TGTGCCAGCGAACTGCTAAGTAGCAATCAGCCCCAGCATTTT.

The V and J genes are TRBV19 and TRBJ1-5; tentatively, D is TRBD1 (6 bases). Trimming took off 7 bases at V and 2 bases at J, with 21 bases between the two ends. Germline V gives CDR1 LNHDA, CDR2 SQIVND (reference sequence). This CDR3 has 17 amino acids. CDR3 amino acids: CASTKAGDIGGNQPQHF. The CDR3 DNA follows: TGTGCCAGTACCAAAGCAGGGGATATCGGAGGCAATCAGCCCCAGCATTTT.

The V call is TRBV25-1, the J call TRBJ1-4; D remains ambiguous. The CDR3 has 15 residues. CDR1 is MGHDK and CDR2 is SYGVNS in the germline V gene. Trimming stripped 3 bases from V and 0 bases from J, with 8 bases between. The CDR3 here is CASSDPIATNEKLFF. The CDR3 nucleotides read TGTGCCAGCAGTGACCCTATCGCAACTAATGAAAAACTGTTTTTT.

The chain carries TRBV11-2 and TRBJ1-3; D is possibly TRBD1 (5 bases). V shed 5 bases and J shed 7 bases, with 12 bases lying between them. CDR1 SGHAT and CDR2 FQNNGV come from the germline V gene. The length of the CDR3 is 13 residues. CDR3 protein: CASSLGEVNTIYF. The CDR3 DNA follows: TGTGCCAGCAGCCTAGGGGAGGTGAACACCATATATTTT.

The chain links TRBV3-1 (or the pseudogene TRBV3-2) to TRBJ1-2; 7 positions match TRBD1. Germline V gene sequence: CDR1 LGHDT, CDR2 YNNKEL (reference sequence). V gave up 3 bases and J gave up 7 bases; unmatched junction bases: 8. This CDR3 comprises 14 residues. The CDR3 loop reads CASSHRQGLGGYTF. CDR3 nucleotide sequence: TGTGCCAGCAGCCACCGACAGGGTTTGGGTGGCTACACCTTC.

The chain employs TRBV30 and TRBJ1-6, with a tentative D call TRBD1 (5 bases). Looked up from germline, CDR1 is GTSNPN and CDR2 is SVGIG (reference sequence). This CDR3 has 14 residues. V was cut by 4 bases and J by 5 bases, with 12 bases left in between. The CDR3 DNA is TGTGCCTGGACTGGGGCGCCGGATAATTCACCCCTCCACTTT. Amino acids: CAWTGAPDNSPLHF.

The gene calls are TRBV16 and TRBJ1-5; TRBD1 matches 7 bases. V was clipped by 4 bases and J by 0 bases; unmatched bases: 15. The CDR3 is 19 amino acids. The germline gives CDR1 KGHSY, CDR2 FQNENV. In DNA, the CDR3 is TGTGCCAGCAGCCGGCCAACTCCCGGGACAGTTTATAGCAATCAGCCCCAGCATTTT. Translating gives CASSRPTPGTVYSNQPQHF.

The rearrangement uses TRBV19 and TRBJ2-7; D gene uncertain. Germline loops: CDR1 LNHDA, CDR2 SQIVND (reference sequence). This CDR3 region has 13 residues. The V and J ends lost 3 bases and 2 bases respectively, with 8 bases between them. In nucleotides, the CDR3 is TGTGCCAGTAGTATCGAACAGACCTACGAGCAGTACTTC. Translation gives CASSIEQTYEQYF.

V and J are TRBV30 and TRBJ1-5, with no clear D. CDR3 length: 14 residues. The germline V gene has CDR1 GTSNPN and CDR2 SVGIG (reference sequence). V was shortened by 3 bases and J by 1 base, with 10 bases between the two germline ends. CDR3 protein: CAWSGDSSNQPQHF. In nucleotides, the CDR3 is TGTGCCTGGAGCGGGGATTCAAGCAATCAGCCCCAGCATTTT. Full variable domain (remainder filled in from reference TRBV30 and TRBJ1-5): SQTIHQWPATLVQPVGSPLSLECTVEGTSNPNLYWYRQAAGRGLQLLFYSVGIGQISSEVPQNLSASRPQDRQFILSSKKLLLSDSGFYLCAWSGDSSNQPQHFGDGTRLSIL.

The chain joins TRBV19 to TRBJ2-2; 8 bases map to TRBD1. With 5 bases clipped from V and 5 bases from J, the junction kept 10 bases outside the gene matches. CDR3 length equals 16 residues. Germline V gene sequence: CDR1 LNHDA, CDR2 SQIVND (reference sequence). The CDR3 sequence is CASSPWGRGQTGELFF. The CDR3 nucleotides read TGTGCCAGTAGTCCCTGGGGCAGGGGGCAAACCGGGGAGCTGTTTTTT.

On this clone: Other DNA sequences in the same sample also yield this CDR3. This chain uses TRBV7-9 with TRBJ2-5; tentatively, D is TRBD2 (6 bases). Germline CDR1 reads SEHNR; CDR2 reads FQNEAQ (reference sequence). V lost 0 bases and J 1 base, leaving 6 bases between the germline ends. There are 14 residues in the CDR3. This CDR3 is CASSLAGGQETQYF. In DNA, the CDR3 is TGTGCCAGCAGCTTAGCGGGAGGCCAAGAGACCCAGTACTTC.

The chain has TRBV3-1 (or the pseudogene TRBV3-2) and TRBJ2-2; 7 nucleotides align to TRBD1. The CDR3 sequence is 16 residues long. The V gene end was trimmed by 1 base and the J gene end by 0 bases; junction bases not matched to a gene: 2. Germline V gene lookup returns CDR1 LGHDT and CDR2 YNNKEL (reference sequence). The CDR3 nucleotides read TGTGCCAGCAGCCAAGGGGGACAGTCGAACACCGGGGAGCTGTTTTTT. It translates to CASSQGGQSNTGELFF.

V gene TRBV10-2 combines with J gene TRBJ2-2, with 8 nucleotides matching TRBD1. The trim removed 2 bases at V and 6 bases at J, leaving 8 bases unmatched. In germline, CDR1 is WSHSY, CDR2 SAAADI. The CDR3 contains 16 residues. The CDR3, as DNA: TGCGCCAGCAGTGAGCTGACAGGGGAAGGACCCGGGGAGCTGTTTTTT. Its translation: CASSELTGEGPGELFF.

The CDR3 DNA reads as TGCGCCAGCAGCCAATACCTAACAGGGTCCTACGAGCAGTACTTC. As protein: CASSQYLTGSYEQYF. This chain uses TRBV5-1 with TRBJ2-7; D might be TRBD1 (6 bases). Trimming took 4 bases from V and 1 from J, leaving 15 bases between them. CDR1 SGHRS and CDR2 YFSETQ come from the germline V gene. The CDR3 length is 15 residues.

The CDR3 DNA reads as TGTGCCAGCAGCTTACAGGGGTTCAATCAGCCCCAGCATTTT. Amino acids: CASSLQGFNQPQHF. This chain uses TRBV7-9 with TRBJ1-5; tentatively, D is TRBD1 (6 bases). Trimming pared 2 bases from V and 3 bases from J, leaving 8 bases between. CDR3 size: 14 residues. Per the germline V gene, CDR1 is SEHNR and CDR2 is FQNEAQ (reference sequence).